This TCR beta chain is from a study of radiation and T cells in renal cell carcinoma. Overall study context: Nephrectomy followed 15 Gy stereotactic body radiation by 4 weeks.

Worth noting for this clone: The antigen is undetermined.

Some clones are missing from TCRdb's copy, which holds only in-frame ones; the method was immunoSEQ multiplex PCR. The top ten hold roughly 7.4% of the sample, which has some 58,000 clones, about 80% seen once. Documented time point: blood 2 weeks post-SBRT. This sample's treatment: 15 Gy SBRT to primary tumor, nephrectomy 4 weeks later. V gave up 1 base and J gave up 1 base; unmatched junction bases: 5. The CDR3 is 16 amino acids. Germline-derived CDR1 and CDR2 are SGHRS and YFSETQ. Study-level findings and limits: Without pretreatment biopsies, baseline tumor clonotype presence was undetermined.

The V and J genes are TRBV5-1 and TRBJ2-4; 7 nucleotides match TRBD1. The clonotype was recovered from a man aged 55-75 years with renal cell carcinoma. Material: blood, obtained from a patient whose treatment included radiotherapy and nephrectomy. The CDR3 loop reads CASSLSGGEAKNIQYF. CDR3 coding DNA: TGCGCCAGCAGCTTGTCAGGGGGAGAGGCCAAAAACATTCAGTACTTC. Together with reference TRBV5-1 and TRBJ2-4, the CDR3 gives the full variable domain: KAGVTQTPRYLIKTRGQQVTLSCSPISGHRSVSWYQQTPGQGLQFLFEYFSETQRNKGNFPGRFSGRQFSNSRSEMNVSTLELGDSALYLCASSLSGGEAKNIQYFGAGTRLSVL.